This TCR beta chain was obtained from a study of blood T cells in healthy people across ages (dated by TCRdb to 2013 to 2016). Study-wide context: In model experiments, template switching captured roughly one uniquely barcoded TCR beta cDNA molecule for every two T cells. Using deep sequencing normalized with unique cDNA molecular identifiers, the study measured how TCR beta repertoire diversity changes with age. The donors were divided into four age groups: young (average approximately 17 years), middle-aged (about 40), aged (approximately 62) and long-lived (around 80). For two donors (one aged 18 to 30 and one aged 80 or older), the study analyzed two additional independent replicas of 1 million unique cDNA reads from the same blood draw. The research as a whole found: Estimates of total diversity based on one million sequenced T cells were regarded as lower bounds and as underestimates. Because donor CMV infection status was unknown, age-related changes in expanded clonotypes were potentially confounded. Since profiling was done on bulk unsorted PBMCs, naive and antigen-experienced compartments could not be conclusively compared. The long-lived group showed more naive CD4+ T cells, fewer expanded clones and increased TCR diversity than the aged group, suggesting age selection. A strong correlation was found between observed TCR beta diversity and the percentage of naive T cells measured by flow cytometry. Observed TCR beta diversity per million T cells fell roughly linearly with age, and a significant reduction was already apparent by age around 39.

For this clonotype: This receptor's antigen is unknown. Within one base of it there is no much larger clone, and no base qualities were kept.

Preparation of the library involved 5' RACE. The instrument was an Illumina HiSeq 2500. A second PCR of roughly 6 to 11 cycles was run with a J-beta primer mix and a sample-barcoded 5' primer. Each TCR beta cDNA molecule received a unique molecular identifier from a template-switch 5' adaptor carrying 12 random nucleotides. Each sample yielded at least 2.5 million CDR3-containing paired-end reads. First-strand cDNA synthesis was performed from all RNA using the Mint cDNA synthesis kit, with priming by a TRBC-specific oligonucleotide. Following uracil-DNA glycosylase treatment, a first 18-cycle PCR with universal primers M1SS and BC2_uni_R was performed on all cDNA. The authors' analysis ran thus. For normalization, 1 million high-quality reads, each with a distinct molecular identifier, were randomly selected from each sample. Instead of being binned into consensus sequences, reads with shared molecular identifiers were discarded. CDR3 identification, clonotype clustering and error correction used MiTCR with a Q25 quality threshold and the strictest error-elimination algorithm. A nonparametric unseen species model with Euler transformation was used to estimate a lower bound on total TCR beta diversity. TCRdb took the public reads, trimmed them with fastp at Q25, ran MiXCR for clone calling and kept in-frame beta chains. Every distinct CDR3 protein forms one entry, paired with its most common genes and DNA. The V and J calls follow TCRdb's processing rather than the paper's. The sample yields more than 900,000 distinct CDR3 sequences; around 27% were counted once. Around 0.7% of the sample lies in the top ten.

Donors were a few dozen systemically healthy Caucasian individuals from Russia aged about 6 to 100 years. About 9.1 milliliters of peripheral blood were collected from each donor into EDTA-treated Vacutainer tubes. Ficoll-Paque density-gradient centrifugation was used to isolate PBMCs, with at least 7 million per sample. Trizol reagent was used to extract total RNA from PBMCs, with at least 6 micrograms per sample. For every donor, flow cytometry on a PBMC aliquot measured the percentage of naive CD45RAhigh/CD27high T cells. Trimming costs V 2 bases and J 8 bases, and their ends lie 9 bases apart. Reading the germline V gene gives CDR1 SGHDN and CDR2 FVKESK. Taken from cysteine to phenylalanine, the CDR3 has 12 residues. This entry keeps only the CDR3 DNA: 36 bases, framed from base 1. This same sample was also taken into another study, of T cells of mothers and their children. As the second publication notes: The donors were nine systemically healthy Caucasian individuals, made up of three mothers and their six children. cDNA synthesis consumed the entire amount of extracted RNA, loaded at about 1.5 ug RNA in each 15 ul reaction. Sample barcodes and 2-4 random nucleotides were added via the M1S primer in the second PCR. Over 9.5 million TCR beta CDR3 reads came from each mother, compared with approximately 3.1 million reads from each child. TCR recombination output is similarly shaped by thymic selection in related and unrelated pairs, with a minor effect exerted by inherited differences. Related mother-child pairs always showed normalized repertoire overlap that was slightly higher than in unrelated mother-child pairs, though the difference was never significant. With a sensitivity of around 97 clones per million clonotypes, no persistent microchimeric T cell clones were detected. To look for features that set related mother-child pairs apart from unrelated individuals, the researchers ran deep NGS to compare the TCR beta repertoires of mothers and children. On average, the children were about 10 +/- 4 years old, while the mothers were about 37 +/- 4 years old. After adapter ligation with NEBNext reagents, the libraries were sequenced on Illumina HiSeq 2000 with 100+100 nt paired-end reads. Mother and child libraries were prepared a month apart and sequenced in separate runs to prevent cross-contamination. For each donor, somewhere between 500,000 and 2,000,000 distinct TCR beta clonotypes were identified. Naive TCR beta clonotypes were estimated from low-frequency clonotypes matched to each donor's FACS-determined naive share, without sorting.

The rearranged segments are TRBV14 and TRBJ2-5; the D segment could be TRBD1, given 5 matching bases. The sequence derives from a girl aged 2-10 years in good health. The sequenced sample consisted of blood. Here the CDR3 is given as CASSQYQGTQYF. The sequenced DNA is TGTGCCAGCAGCCAATACCAGGGTACCCAGTACTTC. Where the CDR3 stops, the reference TRBV14 and TRBJ2-5 genes take over; the full variable domain is EAGVTQFPSHSVIEKGQTVTLRCDPISGHDNLYWYRRVMGKEIKFLLHFVKESKQDESGMPNNRFLAERTGGTYSTLKVQPAELEDSGVYFCASSQYQGTQYFGPGTRLLVL.